A single sample gave rise to the 24 T cell receptor beta chains below, sequenced in a study of T cells after posttransplantation cyclophosphamide. Sequencing was performed with immunoSEQ multiplex PCR; in TCRdb, only in-frame clones are kept and a portion is missing. The sample has under 3,000 clones, around 67% seen once; the top ten hold about 20%. The sample consisted of PBMCs. Receptors originate from a man aged 25 to 45 with a blood cancer, CMV-positive, and with a related stem cell donor.

The rearrangement links TRBV7-6 to TRBJ2-6, with D unresolved. Germline V gene sequence: CDR1 SGHVS, CDR2 FNYEAQ. V was cut by 4 bases and J by 0 bases, with 7 bases left in between. The CDR3 contains 15 residues. The CDR3 here is CASSSLYSGANVLTF. The CDR3 coding sequence is TGTGCCAGCAGCTCACTATACTCTGGGGCCAACGTCCTGACTTTC.

This chain links TRBV6-6 with TRBJ2-5; TRBD1 aligns across 7 bases. The germline gives CDR1 MNHNY, CDR2 SVGAGI (reference sequence). This CDR3 region has 12 residues. V dropped 8 bases and J dropped 2; count of bases not matched to a gene: 2. For the CDR3, the DNA is TGTGCCAGCCAGGGACAGCAAGAGACCCAGTACTTC. Translating it yields CASQGQQETQYF.

The J gene is TRBJ2-2, the V gene TRBV5-1, with a possible D match to TRBD2 (5 bases). This CDR3 has 14 amino acids. Trimming removed 3 bases at V and 7 bases at J, with 13 bases between. Germline V lookup: CDR1 SGHRS, CDR2 YFSETQ. The CDR3 bases are TGCGCCAGCAGCTATCGGGAATACAACGGGGAGCTGTTTTTT. It is translated as CASSYREYNGELFF.

Worth noting for this clone: This sequence is one base from a far larger clone and is likely a read error. V and J are TRBV19 and TRBJ2-4; 7 bases fit TRBD1. CDR1 is LNHDA, CDR2 SQIVND, per germline (reference sequence). The CDR3 length is 13 residues. In nucleotides, the CDR3 is TGTGCCAGTAGTTGGGACAGCAAAAGCATTCAGTACTTC. It yields the protein CASSWDSKSIQYF.

Here the CDR3 reads CASTDRGRGNSPLHF. The DNA of the CDR3 is TGTGCCAGCACCGACAGGGGCCGTGGGAATTCACCCCTCCACTTT. The J gene is TRBJ1-6, the V gene TRBV11-1; 8 bases agree with TRBD1. V lost 7 bases to trimming and J lost 7 bases; unmatched junction nucleotides: 9. CDR1 is SGHAT and CDR2 is FQDESV in the germline V gene (reference sequence). The CDR3 contains 15 residues.

V is TRBV6-5 and J is TRBJ1-1, with a tentative D call TRBD1 (5 bases). This CDR3 is 14 amino acids long. CDR1 and CDR2 (germline): MNHEY, SVGAGI. V lost 4 bases to trimming and J lost 1 base, with 10 bases between them. The CDR3 nucleotides are TGTGCCAGCAGTTCGATTACAGGGAACACTGAAGCTTTCTTT. It encodes CASSSITGNTEAFF.

Concerning this clone itself: The germline gene is not matched at one end of the junction; a read error may be the cause. The J gene is TRBJ2-1, the V gene TRBV6-9, with 10 positions matching TRBD2. This CDR3 has 14 residues. CDR1 and CDR2 (germline): MNHGY, SVAAGI. This chain's CDR3 is CASSEKREGHEQFF. The CDR3 DNA sequence: TGCGCCAGCAGCGAAAAGCGGGAGGGCCATGAGCAGTTCTTC.

The V gene is TRBV7-3, the J gene TRBJ2-1, with TRBD2 identical over 13 bases. CDR1 is SGHTA and CDR2 is FQGTGA in the germline V gene. Losses at the gene ends were 4 bases for V and 9 bases for J; bases not matched to a gene: 9. The CDR3 consists of 16 residues. The CDR3 DNA reads as TGTGCCAGCAGCTCAGGGACTAGCGGGATTCAGGGTGAGCAGTTCTTC. This encodes CASSSGTSGIQGEQFF.

In its sample, this clone was seen a few times. The chain has TRBV11-3 and TRBJ2-6, with 8 bases matching TRBD1. The germline V gene has CDR1 SGHNT and CDR2 YENEEA. The CDR3 runs to 17 residues. J lost 4 bases, V lost 4 bases, and 9 bases had no gene match. This CDR3 is CASSSAGGAYGANVLTF. The CDR3 DNA is TGTGCCAGCAGCTCCGCAGGGGGCGCTTACGGGGCCAACGTCCTGACTTTC. Based on the CDR3 plus reference TRBV11-3 and TRBJ2-6, the full variable domain is EAGVVQSPRYKIIEKKQPVAFWCNPISGHNTLYWYLQNLGQGPELLIRYENEEAVDDSQLPKDRFSAERLKGVDSTLKIQPAELGDSAVYLCASSSAGGAYGANVLTFGAGSRLTVL.

This clone was seen just once. This chain joins TRBV28 and TRBJ2-5; 9 bases align to TRBD1. The J call may be in error: the DNA end matches TRBJ2-7 better. Germline-derived CDR1 and CDR2 are MDHEN and SYDVKM. The CDR3 has 14 amino acids. DNA of the CDR3: TGTGCCAGCAGTCCTAGGACAGGGGCCTACGAGCAGTACTTC. Encoded protein: CASSPRTGAYEQYF.

The CDR3 nucleotides read TGTGCCAGTAGTACACAGACAGATACGCAGTATTTT. Amino acids: CASSTQTDTQYF. The gene calls are TRBV19 and TRBJ2-3; D unclear. The germline V and J ends were trimmed by 4 bases and 3 bases, with 5 bases remaining between them. This CDR3 comprises 12 residues. Germline V gene lookup returns CDR1 LNHDA and CDR2 SQIVND (reference sequence).

This chain links TRBV10-3 with TRBJ2-3; 8 bases are a match to TRBD2. The CDR3 totals 15 residues. Germline-derived CDR1 and CDR2 are ENHRY and SYGVKD. The V gene end was trimmed by 6 bases and the J gene end by 3 bases; junction bases not matched to a gene: 8. CDR3 sequence: CAIRDRASGTDTQYF. CDR3 in DNA: TGTGCCATCAGAGATAGGGCTAGCGGGACAGATACGCAGTATTTT.

V is TRBV4-1 and J is TRBJ2-4; D might be TRBD2 (6 bases). CDR3 length: 18 amino acids. V lost 4 bases to trimming and J lost 3 bases, with 22 bases between them. Germline V gene data show CDR1 as MGHRA and CDR2 as YSYEKL. The CDR3 sequence is CASSRQRSGGIGKNIQYF. CDR3 bases: TGCGCCAGCAGCCGACAAAGGAGCGGAGGGATCGGCAAAAACATTCAGTACTTC.

The chain joins TRBV5-6 to TRBJ1-2; D gene unclear. Germline lookup yields CDR1 SGHDT and CDR2 YYEEEE. V was clipped by 0 bases and J by 6 bases, with 6 bases between them. CDR3 length: 12 amino acids. CDR3 in amino acids: CASSLEPDGYTF. CDR3 DNA sequence: TGTGCCAGCAGCTTGGAGCCGGATGGCTACACCTTC.

This clone was seen only a few times. This chain joins TRBV19 and TRBJ1-5; D may be TRBD1 (5 bases). V lost 7 bases and J 7 bases, leaving 14 bases between the germline ends. Per the germline V gene, CDR1 is LNHDA and CDR2 is SQIVND (reference sequence). The CDR3 is 13 amino acids. The CDR3 DNA reads as TGTGCCAGTAATAGGGGACGGGGGCAGCCCCAGCATTTT. Encoded protein: CASNRGRGQPQHF.

Turning to this clone: At one of its ends the junction is not consistent with the germline gene, which may arise from a read error. The V call is TRBV25-1, the J call TRBJ2-3; weak D call: TRBD2 (6 bases). Germline CDR1 MGHDK, CDR2 SYGVNS. This CDR3 has 16 residues. The CDR3 DNA follows: TGTGCCAGCAGTGAATATAGAAGGGGTCGCGGGACCCCCACGGATTTT. It codes for CASSEYRRGRGTPTDF.

The chain couples TRBV21-1 to TRBJ2-5; the table's D call, TRBD2, was not checked against the DNA. TRBV21-1 is shown as a pseudogene. The length of the CDR3 is 16 residues. CDR3 sequence reads: CASPSESPTGGKTQYF. DNA for the CDR3: TGTGCCAGCCCTTCGGAAAGCCCGACGGGGGGGAAGACCCAGTACTTC.

This clone was counted a few times. The chain is built from TRBV7-9 and TRBJ2-1; TRBD2 matches at 7 bases. V was clipped by 1 base and J by 8 bases; unmatched bases: 8. The length of the CDR3 is 15 residues. Germline assignment: CDR1 SEHNR and CDR2 FQNEAQ (reference sequence). The CDR3 DNA is TGTGCCAGCAGCTTAGGCACTAGCGCAAATGATGAGCAGTTCTTC. Amino acids: CASSLGTSANDEQFF.

The chain has TRBV29-1 and TRBJ1-2, with 9 bases aligning to TRBD1. V shed 5 bases and J 6 bases; nucleotides not matched to a gene: 10. This CDR3 is 14 amino acids long. The V gene's germline CDR1 is SQVTM and CDR2 ANQGSEA. The CDR3 DNA follows: TGCAGCGTTACCGGGACAGGGTCCAGGGATGGCTACACCTTC. Translation: CSVTGTGSRDGYTF.

The V call is TRBV7-2, the J call TRBJ1-5; unclear D gene. The CDR3 contains 14 residues. Per the germline V gene, CDR1 is SGHTA and CDR2 is FQGNSA. V was shortened by 0 bases and J by 6 bases, with 9 bases between the two germline ends. CDR3 DNA: TGTGCCAGCAGCTTAGCTGGTGAGGGTCAGCCCCAGCATTTT. Its protein product is CASSLAGEGQPQHF. Supplemented by reference TRBV7-2 and TRBJ1-5, the full variable domain reads GAGVSQSPSNKVTEKGKDVELRCDPISGHTALYWYRQSLGQGLEFLIYFQGNSAPDKSGLPSDRFSAERTGGSVSTLTIQRTQQEDSAVYLCASSLAGEGQPQHFGDGTRLSIL.

This chain links TRBV5-5 with TRBJ1-6; 9 bases match TRBD1. This CDR3 has 18 residues. The J segment lost 6 bases and the V segment lost 3 bases, leaving 13 bases of the junction unmatched. The germline CDR1 and CDR2 sequences are SGHKS and YYEKEE (reference sequence). CDR3 in amino acids: CASSSYGQGTTRNSPLHF. The CDR3 region has the DNA TGTGCCAGCAGCTCGTATGGACAGGGGACGACTCGTAATTCACCCCTCCACTTT.

The rearrangement links TRBV5-1 to TRBJ1-6; 8 nucleotides line up with TRBD1. J gave up 7 bases and V 3 bases, and 9 bases lay outside the gene matches. Germline values: CDR1 SGHRS, CDR2 YFSETQ. CDR3 length: 16 residues. The CDR3 nucleotides are TGCGCCAGCAGCTGGACAACTGACAGGGGAAATTCACCCCTCCACTTT. This codes for CASSWTTDRGNSPLHF.

This clone showed up just a few times. This chain uses TRBV10-3 with TRBJ2-2; D possibly corresponds to TRBD1 (5 bases). The CDR3 covers 15 residues. Germline V gene data show CDR1 as ENHRY and CDR2 as SYGVKD. The V gene lost 3 bases and the J gene lost 4 bases, with 12 bases spanning the gap. In nucleotides, the CDR3 is TGTGCCATCAGTGATCAGGGTCCCGGCACCGGGGAGCTGTTTTTT. Translating gives CAISDQGPGTGELFF.

This clone appeared a few times. This CDR3 reads CATSRVGGTGETQYF. CDR3 DNA: TGTGCCACCAGCAGAGTCGGAGGCACAGGGGAGACCCAGTACTTC. V and J are TRBV15 and TRBJ2-5; D possibly corresponds to TRBD1 (6 bases). In germline, CDR1 is LNHNV, CDR2 YYDKDF (reference sequence). Trimming shortened V by 1 base and J by 5 bases, and 14 bases separated the two germline ends. The CDR3 runs 15 residues.